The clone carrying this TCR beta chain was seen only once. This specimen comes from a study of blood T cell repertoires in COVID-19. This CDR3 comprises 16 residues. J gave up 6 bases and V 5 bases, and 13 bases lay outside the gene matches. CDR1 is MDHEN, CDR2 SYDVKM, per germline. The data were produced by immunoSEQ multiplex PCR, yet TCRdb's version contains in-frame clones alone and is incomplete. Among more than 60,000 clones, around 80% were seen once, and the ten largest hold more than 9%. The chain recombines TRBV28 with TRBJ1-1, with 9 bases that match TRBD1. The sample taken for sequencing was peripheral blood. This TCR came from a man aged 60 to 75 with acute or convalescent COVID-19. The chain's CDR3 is CASSLLLQGAKAEAFF. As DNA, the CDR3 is TGTGCCAGCAGTCTGCTCCTACAGGGGGCTAAGGCTGAAGCTTTCTTT.